A single sample is the source of the 21 T cell receptor beta chains below, sequenced in a study of blood T cell repertoires in COVID-19 (dated by TCRdb to between 2020 and 2021). The method was the immunoSEQ multiplex PCR assay. The clones in this table, taken by TCRdb from immuneACCESS, are in-frame only. Not every clone is retained; where verified, under half of the shortfall comes from an unresolved V gene, and the cause of the rest is unknown. The sample records about 28,000 clones, around 87% of which are singletons. The top ten clonotypes cover about 5.8% of the sample. Material: peripheral blood. The receptors originated from a man between 60 and 75 years old with active COVID-19.

The genes are TRBV5-6 and TRBJ1-5; 10 bases line up with TRBD1. The V segment lost 0 bases and the J segment 5 bases; nucleotides outside the gene matches: 11. The CDR3 spans 18 residues. The V gene's germline CDR1 is SGHDT and CDR2 YYEEEE. The CDR3 region has the DNA TGTGCCAGCAGCTTGGGGGGTATTGGGACAGGGGACGATCAGCCCCAGCATTTT. Protein product: CASSLGGIGTGDDQPQHF.

The chain employs TRBV2 and TRBJ2-7, with 13 bases identical to TRBD2. The CDR3 spans 17 residues. Trimming took 3 bases from V and 0 from J; bases not matched to a gene: 5. Looked up from germline, CDR1 is SNHLY and CDR2 is FYNNEI. CDR3 bases: TGTGCCAGCAGTGAGACTAGCGGGGGGTGGATCTCCTACGAGCAGTACTTC. This gives the protein CASSETSGGWISYEQYF.

The chain is built from TRBV6-5 and TRBJ1-1; 7 bases align to TRBD1. The ends lost 2 bases at V and 11 bases at J; junction bases unmatched: 5. CDR3 length: 12 residues. Germline CDR1 MNHEY, CDR2 SVGAGI. The DNA for the CDR3 is TGTGCCAGCAGTTACACGACAGGGCGGGCTTTCTTT. It is translated as CASSYTTGRAFF.

The V and J genes are TRBV28 and TRBJ2-3; 9 bases are a match to TRBD1. J lost 3 bases, V lost 4 bases, and 2 bases had no gene match. CDR1 and CDR2 (germline): MDHEN, SYDVKM. The CDR3 runs 14 residues. CDR3 region: CASSWDRETDTQYF. The CDR3 DNA reads as TGTGCCAGCAGTTGGGACAGGGAGACAGATACGCAGTATTTT.

The CDR3 DNA reads as TGTGCCAGCAGCCAAGAAGACAGTTTCTACGAGCAGTACTTC. Protein sequence: CASSQEDSFYEQYF. The chain links TRBV3-1 (or the pseudogene TRBV3-2) to TRBJ2-7; D may be TRBD1 (5 bases). Trimming cost V 0 bases and J 3 bases, with 9 bases left between them. CDR3 length: 14 amino acids. The germline V gene has CDR1 LGHDT and CDR2 YNNKEL (reference sequence).

The chain's CDR3 is CSVEGSGNTIYF. CDR3 DNA: TGCAGCGTTGAAGGGAGTGGAAACACCATATATTTT. The chain carries TRBV29-1 and TRBJ1-3, with D hard to call. Trimming shortened V by 1 base and J by 3 bases, and 4 bases separated the two germline ends. This CDR3 region has 12 residues. In germline, CDR1 is SQVTM, CDR2 ANQGSEA.

This clone was recorded once. The chain combines TRBV5-1 with TRBJ2-2, with 7 nucleotides matching TRBD2. Germline V lookup: CDR1 SGHRS, CDR2 YFSETQ. This CDR3 region has 14 residues. J was trimmed by 8 bases and V by 4 bases; bases with no gene match: 8. The CDR3: CASSGGLEEGELFF. DNA for the CDR3: TGCGCCAGCAGCGGAGGACTAGAGGAGGGGGAGCTGTTTTTT.

The sample holds one count of this clone. V and J are TRBV19 and TRBJ2-6; tentative D call: TRBD1 (5 bases). V was trimmed by 5 bases and J by 0 bases, leaving 20 bases between them. CDR3 size: 19 residues. Per germline, CDR1 LNHDA and CDR2 SQIVND (reference sequence). CDR3 protein: CASSRSVGPSSSGANVLTF. The CDR3 region has the DNA TGTGCCAGTAGTCGTTCGGTGGGGCCTTCGAGCTCTGGGGCCAACGTCCTGACTTTC. Filled out from reference TRBV19 and TRBJ2-6, the complete variable domain reads DGGITQSPKYLFRKEGQNVTLSCEQNLNHDAMYWYRQDPGQGLRLIYYSQIVNDFQKGDIAEGYSVSREKKESFPLTVTSAQKNPTAFYLCASSRSVGPSSSGANVLTFGAGSRLTVL.

This clone was counted only a few times. This chain links TRBV19 with TRBJ1-1; weak D call: TRBD1 (5 bases). The CDR3 consists of 17 residues. In germline, CDR1 is LNHDA, CDR2 SQIVND (reference sequence). V gave up 0 bases and J gave up 1 base, with 15 bases separating them. For the CDR3, the DNA is TGTGCCAGTAGTATAGAATGGGTAGGGGCGCGGAACACTGAAGCTTTCTTT. As protein: CASSIEWVGARNTEAFF.

The chain uses TRBV10-3 and TRBJ2-7; 7 bases agree with TRBD1. The germline V gene has CDR1 ENHRY and CDR2 SYGVKD. This CDR3 has 14 amino acids. Germline trimming cut 9 bases from V and 3 bases from J; bases unmatched to any gene: 11. The DNA of the CDR3 is TGTGCCATAAGAACCGGGACAGCCATCTACGAGCAGTACTTC. Translation: CAIRTGTAIYEQYF.

V gene TRBV5-1 combines with J gene TRBJ2-2, with 9 nucleotides matching TRBD2. The CDR3 is made up of 16 amino acids. With 5 bases clipped from V and 6 bases from J, the junction kept 11 bases outside the gene matches. From germline, CDR1 is SGHRS and CDR2 YFSETQ. The CDR3 loop is CASRKTRGGAAGELFF. The CDR3 nucleotides are TGCGCCAGCAGAAAAACTCGCGGGGGGGCCGCCGGGGAGCTGTTTTTT.

The CDR3 nucleotides read TGTGCCAGCAGGGACGACAGTATATATAATTCACCCCTCCACTTT. Its protein product is CASRDDSIYNSPLHF. V and J are TRBV27 and TRBJ1-6; tentatively, D is TRBD1 (5 bases). CDR3 size: 15 residues. Between the trimmed V and J ends, which lost 6 bases and 4 bases, there was a span of 13 bases. Germline CDR1 and CDR2: MNHEY and SMNVEV (reference sequence).

The rearrangement joins TRBV18 to TRBJ1-1; maybe TRBD1 (6 bases). CDR1 KGHSH and CDR2 LQKENI come from the germline V gene. The CDR3 covers 15 residues. V lost 2 bases to trimming and J lost 1 base, with 11 bases between them. CDR3 coding DNA: TGTGCCAGCTCACCAGGGGGCGCCCGGAACACTGAAGCTTTCTTT. Residues: CASSPGGARNTEAFF.

This chain joins TRBV28 and TRBJ2-7, with 9 bases identical to TRBD1. There are 18 residues in the CDR3. Germline V CDR1 and CDR2: MDHEN, SYDVKM. V shed 4 bases, J shed 3 bases, and the junction held 16 bases outside the gene matches. Written as DNA, the CDR3 is TGTGCCAGCAGTTGGGGGGGACAGGGAACGAAAATTGTCTACGAGCAGTACTTC. This gives the protein CASSWGGQGTKIVYEQYF.

The chain links TRBV6-6 to TRBJ2-7, with D tentatively TRBD2 (5 bases). The germline gives CDR1 MNHNY, CDR2 SVGAGI (reference sequence). Trimming removed 6 bases from V and 3 bases from J, with 9 bases in between. The CDR3 sequence is 12 residues long. The CDR3 sequence: CASRERNYEQYF. CDR3 nucleotides: TGTGCCAGCAGGGAGCGGAACTACGAGCAGTACTTC.

The chain couples TRBV15 to TRBJ2-3; 7 bases align to TRBD1. V trimming: 4 bases; J trimming: 5 bases; junction bases outside the gene matches: 3. CDR1 is LNHNV and CDR2 is YYDKDF in the germline V gene (reference sequence). There are 13 residues in the CDR3. The CDR3 sequence is CATSTYRGDTQYF. The CDR3 DNA reads as TGTGCCACCAGCACCTACAGGGGAGATACGCAGTATTTT.

V gene TRBV24-1 combines with J gene TRBJ1-1, with 9 bases matching TRBD1. Germline V CDR1 and CDR2: KGHDR, SFDVKD. The CDR3 covers 15 residues. The trim removed 4 bases at V and 6 bases at J, leaving 8 bases unmatched. The CDR3 region has the DNA TGTGCCACCAGTGACCCGGGACAGGGTAAGGCTGAAGCTTTCTTT. It is translated as CATSDPGQGKAEAFF.

This chain's CDR3 is CASSLEATSGPQETQYF. The CDR3, as DNA: TGTGCCAGCAGCTTGGAGGCGACTAGCGGACCCCAAGAGACCCAGTACTTC. The chain uses TRBV5-5 and TRBJ2-5, with 9 bases that match TRBD2. The V gene's germline CDR1 is SGHKS and CDR2 YYEKEE (reference sequence). Losses at the gene ends were 0 bases for V and 1 base for J; bases not matched to a gene: 7. This CDR3 contains 17 residues.

The J gene is TRBJ2-1, the V gene TRBV5-1; D is perhaps TRBD2 (5 bases). The CDR3 contains 15 residues. Germline V lookup: CDR1 SGHRS, CDR2 YFSETQ. Deletions cut 0 bases from V and 3 bases from J, with 10 bases between. The DNA for the CDR3 is TGCGCCAGCAGCTTGGATCCGGGGAACTACAATGAGCAGTTCTTC. As protein: CASSLDPGNYNEQFF.

V and J are TRBV27 and TRBJ1-1; TRBD1 matches 10 bases. Germline V lookup: CDR1 MNHEY, CDR2 SMNVEV (reference sequence). The length of the CDR3 is 12 residues. V shed 9 bases, J shed 5 bases, and the junction held 3 bases outside the gene matches. CDR3 DNA: TGTGCCAGGGGACAGGGGCGAACTGAAGCTTTCTTT. Encoded protein: CARGQGRTEAFF.

J is TRBJ1-1 and V is TRBV18, with TRBD1 as a possible D gene (5 bases). The CDR3 is 14 amino acids. With 3 bases removed from V and 0 bases from J, the gap between germline ends came to 8 bases. CDR1 and CDR2 (germline): KGHSH, LQKENI. The CDR3 sequence is CASSPGQLNTEAFF. The DNA for the CDR3 is TGTGCCAGCTCACCGGGGCAATTGAACACTGAAGCTTTCTTT.